Sequencing of this TCR beta chain was carried out in a study of T cell responses to AZD1222 COVID-19 vaccine. Points from the study as a whole: AZD1222 recipients seropositive at baseline numbered only 5 to 7. With dominance at 160-218 and 743-854, vaccine-associated CD4 TCRs spanned spike.

Here immunoSEQ multiplex PCR was the method, and the copy in TCRdb shows in-frame clones only, minus some. The sample includes about 94,000 clones, 85% of them seen just once. Concerning this clone: Its target is unknown.

The analysis combined second doses at about 4 or about 12 weeks. The material was peripheral blood, obtained 28 days after the second AZD1222 dose. The TCR was taken from an adult who received the AZD1222 COVID-19 vaccine.

The DNA of the CDR3 is TGTGCCACCAGCAGAGATCTTGGGGGACTAGAGACCCAGTACTTC. This encodes CATSRDLGGLETQYF. The chain joins TRBV15 to TRBJ2-5; the D gene is possibly TRBD2 (6 bases). This CDR3 contains 15 residues. V was cut by 0 bases and J by 4 bases, with 12 bases left in between. Germline values: CDR1 LNHNV, CDR2 YYDKDF (reference sequence).